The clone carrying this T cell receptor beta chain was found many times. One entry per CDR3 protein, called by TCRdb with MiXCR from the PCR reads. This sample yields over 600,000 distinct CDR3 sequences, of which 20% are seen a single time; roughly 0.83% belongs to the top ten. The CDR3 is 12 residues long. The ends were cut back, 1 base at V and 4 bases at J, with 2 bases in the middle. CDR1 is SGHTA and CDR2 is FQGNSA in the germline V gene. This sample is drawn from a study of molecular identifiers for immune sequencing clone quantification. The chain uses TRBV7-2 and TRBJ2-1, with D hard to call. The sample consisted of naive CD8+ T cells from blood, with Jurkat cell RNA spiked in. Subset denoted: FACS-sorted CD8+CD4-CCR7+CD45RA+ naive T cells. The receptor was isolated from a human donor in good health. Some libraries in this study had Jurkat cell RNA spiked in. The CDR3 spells CASSLGYNEQFF. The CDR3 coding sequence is TGTGCCAGCAGCTTAGGTTACAATGAGCAGTTCTTC.